The present T cell receptor beta chain was sequenced within a study of T cell responses to AZD1222 COVID-19 vaccine. Study-level points and caveats: Epitopes outside B.1.351 and B.1.1.7 mutated regions reportedly drew nearly half of spike TCRs. Donor demographics were predominantly white British with a female majority; clonal diversity may be underestimated.

As for this clone: The antigen is not known.

Method: immunoSEQ multiplex PCR; TCRdb's copy keeps in-frame clones and lacks some. Among 150,000 or so clones listed, less than 90% were seen once. The length of the CDR3 is 13 residues. CDR1 SEHNR and CDR2 FQNEAQ come from the germline V gene (reference sequence). V was shortened by 8 bases and J by 1 base, with 9 bases between the two germline ends. This receptor was taken from an adult in good health. The rearrangement joins TRBV7-9 to TRBJ2-4; D is unclear. The sequenced sample was peripheral blood, obtained on day 0 of MenACWY control vaccination. CDR3 amino acids: CASGMGAKNIQYF. The CDR3 DNA follows: TGTGCCAGCGGGATGGGGGCCAAAAACATTCAGTACTTC.